These 13 T cell receptor beta chains share one sample of origin, sequenced in a study of blood T cell repertoires in COVID-19 (dated by TCRdb to between 2020 and 2021). Libraries were prepared through the immunoSEQ multiplex PCR assay. Sourced from immuneACCESS, this table was stored by TCRdb with only in-frame sequences that have V and J called. A share of the clones is absent; for the studies checked, an unresolved V gene accounts for under half, and the remainder has no known explanation. The sample profile shows roughly 240,000 clones; about 83% of them were found once. 2% to 2.5% of the sample is held by the ten biggest clonotypes. The sample was PBMCs or T cells enriched from blood (not recorded which). Receptors originate from a woman between 50 and 59 years old who had recovered from COVID-19.

The chain links TRBV24-1 to TRBJ1-4, with 7 bases identical to TRBD1. After removal of 1 base from V and 4 bases from J, the junction contained 14 bases not matched to a gene. The CDR3 runs to 19 residues. CDR1 is KGHDR, CDR2 SFDVKD, per germline. CDR3 in DNA: TGTGCCACCAGTGATTTACGACAGGGTAGCGATATTTATAATGAAAAACTGTTTTTT. As protein: CATSDLRQGSDIYNEKLFF.

The chain uses TRBV19 and TRBJ1-5; D is possibly TRBD1 (5 bases). Germline CDR1 and CDR2: LNHDA and SQIVND (reference sequence). Between the trimmed V and J ends, which lost 5 bases and 5 bases, there was a span of 19 bases. CDR3 size: 16 residues. CDR3 sequence: CASSLLDSWFYQPQHF. DNA of the CDR3: TGTGCCAGTAGTCTTTTAGACAGTTGGTTCTATCAGCCCCAGCATTTT.

The count of this clone is one. The CDR3, as DNA: TGTGCCAGCAGTTATCAGGGCCCCACAGATACGCAGTATTTT. Translation gives CASSYQGPTDTQYF. The chain is built from TRBV6-5 and TRBJ2-3, with D perhaps matching TRBD1 (5 bases). This CDR3 has 14 residues. Trimming took off 3 bases at V and 2 bases at J, with 9 bases between the two ends. Germline V CDR1 and CDR2: MNHEY, SVGAGI.

V usage is TRBV18 and J usage is TRBJ2-6, with a tentative D call TRBD1 (6 bases). Trimming removed 3 bases from V and 0 bases from J, with 9 bases in between. The V gene's germline CDR1 is KGHSH and CDR2 LQKENI. The CDR3 contains 16 residues. Here the CDR3 reads CASSPTGPSGANVLTF. CDR3 nucleotides: TGTGCCAGCTCACCGACAGGACCCTCTGGGGCCAACGTCCTGACTTTC.

The J gene is TRBJ2-2, the V gene TRBV11-3; D gene uncertain. CDR1 is SGHNT and CDR2 is YENEEA in the germline V gene. The CDR3 extends over 13 amino acids. V lost 1 base and J 5 bases, leaving 5 bases between the germline ends. In DNA, the CDR3 is TGTGCCAGCAGCTTAGTGGAGACCGGGGAGCTGTTTTTT. Encoded protein: CASSLVETGELFF.

This chain uses TRBV11-2 with TRBJ2-1; D is possibly TRBD2 (5 bases). The CDR3 has 14 amino acids. V lost 8 bases, J lost 1 base, and 12 bases lay in between. CDR1 is SGHAT, CDR2 FQNNGV, per germline. DNA of the CDR3: TGTGCCAGCCGCCGGCCGGGATCCTACAATGAGCAGTTCTTC. It specifies CASRRPGSYNEQFF.

This chain joins TRBV5-1 and TRBJ1-1, with D unclear. The CDR3 runs to 14 residues. Trimming removed 7 bases from V and 1 base from J, with 14 bases in between. Germline assignment: CDR1 SGHRS and CDR2 YFSETQ. This CDR3 is CASRDGRSNTEAFF. The CDR3 DNA reads as TGCGCCAGCCGCGATGGGAGGTCGAACACTGAAGCTTTCTTT.

This clone was seen only a few times. This sequence joins TRBV30 and TRBJ2-2; possibly TRBD1 for D (5 bases). The V gene lost 0 bases and the J gene lost 0 bases, with 20 bases spanning the gap. CDR1 GTSNPN and CDR2 SVGIG come from the germline V gene (reference sequence). CDR3 length equals 19 residues. CDR3 sequence: CAWSVWGSYGHPNTGELFF. In DNA form, the CDR3 reads TGTGCCTGGAGTGTATGGGGTTCATACGGACACCCGAACACCGGGGAGCTGTTTTTT.

This rearrangement joins TRBV6-1 to TRBJ2-1; 11 bases match TRBD1. The CDR3 spans 16 residues. Germline trimming cut 1 base from V and 9 bases from J; bases unmatched to any gene: 8. Germline values: CDR1 MNHNS, CDR2 SASEGT. CDR3 DNA sequence: TGTGCCAGCAGTGAAGTTGGGGACAGGGGGGGACCTGAGCAGTTCTTC. Translated: CASSEVGDRGGPEQFF.

This clone occurred a few times. The J gene is TRBJ1-2, the V gene TRBV6-5, with D unclear. The CDR3 runs 13 residues. Germline values: CDR1 MNHEY, CDR2 SVGAGI. V lost 0 bases and J 8 bases, leaving 10 bases between the germline ends. In DNA, the CDR3 is TGTGCCAGCAGTTACTCGTTAACGCAGGGCTACACCTTC. As protein: CASSYSLTQGYTF.

The CDR3 DNA is TGTGCCAGCTCACCGTCAGACGGGAGCGAAGCTTTCTTT. Its protein is CASSPSDGSEAFF. The chain combines TRBV18 with TRBJ1-1; D remains ambiguous. The V gene's germline CDR1 is KGHSH and CDR2 LQKENI. The V and J ends lost 3 bases and 8 bases respectively, with 13 bases between them. This CDR3 has 13 amino acids.

This clone has only one observation. This chain joins TRBV18 and TRBJ2-1; 16 positions match TRBD2. Germline V gene lookup returns CDR1 KGHSH and CDR2 LQKENI. The V and J ends lost 0 bases and 4 bases, in that order; junction bases with no gene match: 0. The CDR3 is 17 amino acids. The CDR3: CASSPPGLAGGYNEQFF. CDR3 DNA: TGTGCCAGCTCACCACCGGGACTAGCGGGAGGGTACAATGAGCAGTTCTTC.

J is TRBJ2-2 and V is TRBV27; D is unclear. CDR3 length: 13 residues. Trimming stripped 7 bases from V and 0 bases from J, with 6 bases between. The V gene's germline CDR1 is MNHEY and CDR2 SMNVEV (reference sequence). The CDR3 region has the DNA TGTGCCAGCATCAACACGAACACCGGGGAGCTGTTTTTT. Its protein is CASINTNTGELFF.